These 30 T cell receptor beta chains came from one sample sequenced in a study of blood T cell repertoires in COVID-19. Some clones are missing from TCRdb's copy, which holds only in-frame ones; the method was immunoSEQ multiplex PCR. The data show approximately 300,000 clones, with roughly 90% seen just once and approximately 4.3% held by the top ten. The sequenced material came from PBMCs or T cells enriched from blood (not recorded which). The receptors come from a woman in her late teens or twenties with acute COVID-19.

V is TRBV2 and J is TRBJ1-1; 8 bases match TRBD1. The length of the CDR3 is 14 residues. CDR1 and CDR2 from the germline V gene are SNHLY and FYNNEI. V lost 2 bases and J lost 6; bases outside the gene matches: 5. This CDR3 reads CASSERQGAPEAFF. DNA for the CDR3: TGTGCCAGCAGTGAAAGGCAGGGGGCTCCTGAAGCTTTCTTT.

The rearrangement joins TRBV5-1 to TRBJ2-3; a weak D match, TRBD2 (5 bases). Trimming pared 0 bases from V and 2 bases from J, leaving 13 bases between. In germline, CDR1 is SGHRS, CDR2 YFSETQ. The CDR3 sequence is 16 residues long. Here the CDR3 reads CASSLGASRFTDTQYF. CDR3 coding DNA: TGCGCCAGCAGCTTGGGAGCTAGCAGATTCACAGATACGCAGTATTTT.

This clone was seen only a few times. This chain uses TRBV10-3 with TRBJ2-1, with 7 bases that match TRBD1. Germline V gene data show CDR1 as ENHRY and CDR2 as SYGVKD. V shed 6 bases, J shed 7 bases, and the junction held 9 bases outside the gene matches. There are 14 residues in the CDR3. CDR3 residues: CAIREPLQGNEQFF. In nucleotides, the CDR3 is TGTGCCATCAGGGAGCCATTACAGGGGAATGAGCAGTTCTTC.

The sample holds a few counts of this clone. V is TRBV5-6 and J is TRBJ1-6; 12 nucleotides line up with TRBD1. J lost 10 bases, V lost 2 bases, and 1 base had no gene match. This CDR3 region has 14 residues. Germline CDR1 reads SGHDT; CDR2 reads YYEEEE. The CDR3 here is CASSFGTGGSPLHF. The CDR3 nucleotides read TGTGCCAGCAGCTTCGGGACAGGGGGCTCACCCCTCCACTTT.

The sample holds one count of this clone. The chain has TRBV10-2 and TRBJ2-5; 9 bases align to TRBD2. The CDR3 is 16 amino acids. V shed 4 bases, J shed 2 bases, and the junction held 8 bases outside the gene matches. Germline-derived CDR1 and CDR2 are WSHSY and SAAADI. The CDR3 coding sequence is TGCGCCAGCAGTGCTGGTAGCGGGAGAGGGCAAGAGACCCAGTACTTC. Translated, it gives CASSAGSGRGQETQYF.

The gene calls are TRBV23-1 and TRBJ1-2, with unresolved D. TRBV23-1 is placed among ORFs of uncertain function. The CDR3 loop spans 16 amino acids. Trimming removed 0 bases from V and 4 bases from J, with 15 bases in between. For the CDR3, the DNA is TGCGCCAGCAGTCAATCCCGGACCCGCCGGGGCTATGGCTACACCTTC. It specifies CASSQSRTRRGYGYTF.

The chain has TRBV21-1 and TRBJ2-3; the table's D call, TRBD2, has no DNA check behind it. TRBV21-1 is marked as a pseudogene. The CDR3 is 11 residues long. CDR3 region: CASSLTDTQYF. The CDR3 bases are TGTGCCAGCAGCCTAACAGATACGCAGTATTTT.

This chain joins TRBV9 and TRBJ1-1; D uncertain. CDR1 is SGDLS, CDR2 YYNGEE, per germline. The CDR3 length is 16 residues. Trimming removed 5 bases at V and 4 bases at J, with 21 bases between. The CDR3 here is CASRPRMEGWGTEAFF. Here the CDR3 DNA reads TGTGCCAGCAGGCCTCGGATGGAGGGCTGGGGCACTGAAGCTTTCTTT. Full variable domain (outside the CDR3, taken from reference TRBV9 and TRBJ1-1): DSGVTQTPKHLITATGQRVTLRCSPRSGDLSVYWYQQSLDQGLQFLIQYYNGEERAKGNILERFSAQQFPDLHSELNLSSLELGDSALYFCASRPRMEGWGTEAFFGQGTRLTVV.

DNA for the CDR3: TGTGCCAGCAGCCAAGTCAGGGAGGAGGGCGAGCAGTACTTC. Residues: CASSQVREEGEQYF. This chain uses TRBV3-1 (or the pseudogene TRBV3-2) with TRBJ2-7; D perhaps matches TRBD2 (6 bases). From germline, CDR1 is LGHDT and CDR2 YNNKEL (reference sequence). The V gene lost 1 base and the J gene lost 6 bases, with 13 bases spanning the gap. This CDR3 is built from 14 residues.

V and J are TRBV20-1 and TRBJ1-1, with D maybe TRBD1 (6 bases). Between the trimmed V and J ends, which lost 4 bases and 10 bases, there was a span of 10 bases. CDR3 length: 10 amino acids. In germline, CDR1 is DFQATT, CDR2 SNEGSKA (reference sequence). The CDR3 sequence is CSATRGGAFF. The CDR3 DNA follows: TGCAGTGCTACAAGAGGGGGAGCTTTCTTT.

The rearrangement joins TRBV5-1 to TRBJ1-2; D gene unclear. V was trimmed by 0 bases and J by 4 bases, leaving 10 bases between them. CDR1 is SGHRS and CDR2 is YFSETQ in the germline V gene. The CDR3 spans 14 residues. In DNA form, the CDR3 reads TGCGCCAGCAGCTTGGTCGAGGGTAGCTATGGCTACACCTTC. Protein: CASSLVEGSYGYTF.

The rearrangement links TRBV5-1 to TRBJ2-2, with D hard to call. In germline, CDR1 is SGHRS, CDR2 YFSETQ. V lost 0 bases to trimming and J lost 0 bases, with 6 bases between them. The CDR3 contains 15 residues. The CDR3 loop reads CASSLGRPNTGELFF. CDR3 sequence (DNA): TGCGCCAGCAGCTTGGGCAGGCCGAACACCGGGGAGCTGTTTTTT.

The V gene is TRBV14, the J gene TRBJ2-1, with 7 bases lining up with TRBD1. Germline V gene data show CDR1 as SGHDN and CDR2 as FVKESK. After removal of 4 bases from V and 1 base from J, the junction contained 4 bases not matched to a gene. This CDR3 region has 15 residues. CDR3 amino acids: CASSRWTGSYNEQFF. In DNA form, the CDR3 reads TGTGCCAGCAGCCGCTGGACAGGATCCTACAATGAGCAGTTCTTC. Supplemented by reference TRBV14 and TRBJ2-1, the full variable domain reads EAGVTQFPSHSVIEKGQTVTLRCDPISGHDNLYWYRRVMGKEIKFLLHFVKESKQDESGMPNNRFLAERTGGTYSTLKVQPAELEDSGVYFCASSRWTGSYNEQFFGPGTRLTVL.

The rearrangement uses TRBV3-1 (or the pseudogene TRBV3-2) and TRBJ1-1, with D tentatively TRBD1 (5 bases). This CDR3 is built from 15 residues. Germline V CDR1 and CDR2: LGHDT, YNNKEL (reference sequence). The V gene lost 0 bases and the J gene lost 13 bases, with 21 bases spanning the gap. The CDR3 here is CASSQESVGARPVFF. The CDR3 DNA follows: TGTGCCAGCAGCCAAGAAAGTGTTGGGGCGCGGCCAGTTTTCTTT.

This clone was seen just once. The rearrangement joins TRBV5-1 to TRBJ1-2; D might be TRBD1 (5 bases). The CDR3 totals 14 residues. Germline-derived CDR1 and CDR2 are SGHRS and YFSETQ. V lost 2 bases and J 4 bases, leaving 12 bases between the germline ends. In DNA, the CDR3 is TGCGCCAGCAGCTTTACGTCAGGGCGCTATGGCTACACCTTC. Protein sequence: CASSFTSGRYGYTF.

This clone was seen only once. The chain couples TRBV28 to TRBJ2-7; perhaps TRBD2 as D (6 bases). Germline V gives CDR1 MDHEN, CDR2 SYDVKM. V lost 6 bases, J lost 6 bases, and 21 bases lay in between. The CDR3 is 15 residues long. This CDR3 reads CASSWGSGGAPEQYF. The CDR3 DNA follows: TGTGCCAGCAGCTGGGGGTCAGGCGGGGCGCCCGAGCAGTACTTC.

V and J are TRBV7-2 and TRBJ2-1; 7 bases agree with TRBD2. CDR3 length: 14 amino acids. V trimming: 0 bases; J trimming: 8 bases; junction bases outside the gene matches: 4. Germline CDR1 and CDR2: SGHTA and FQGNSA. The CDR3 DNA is TGTGCCAGCAGCTTAGCTGGGGGGGTCGATGAGCAGTTCTTC. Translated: CASSLAGGVDEQFF.

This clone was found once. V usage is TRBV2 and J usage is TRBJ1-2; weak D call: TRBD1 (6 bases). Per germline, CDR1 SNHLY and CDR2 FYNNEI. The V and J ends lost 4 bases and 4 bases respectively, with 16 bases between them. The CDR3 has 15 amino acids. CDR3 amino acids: CASSGGLQGSYGYTF. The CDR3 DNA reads TGTGCCAGCAGTGGCGGATTACAGGGCTCCTATGGCTACACCTTC.

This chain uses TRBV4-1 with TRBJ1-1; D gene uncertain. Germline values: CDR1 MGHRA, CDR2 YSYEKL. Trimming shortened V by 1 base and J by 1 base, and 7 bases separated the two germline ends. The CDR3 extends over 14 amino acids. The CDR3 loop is CASSQVEGNTEAFF. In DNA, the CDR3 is TGCGCCAGCAGCCAAGTTGAGGGGAACACTGAAGCTTTCTTT.

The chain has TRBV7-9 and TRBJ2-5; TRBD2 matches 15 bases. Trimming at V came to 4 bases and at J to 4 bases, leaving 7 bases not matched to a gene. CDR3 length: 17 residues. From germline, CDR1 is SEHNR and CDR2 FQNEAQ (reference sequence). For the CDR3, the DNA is TGTGCCAGCAGCTCTCCGGGACTAGCGGGAGGTGTAGAGACCCAGTACTTC. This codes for CASSSPGLAGGVETQYF.

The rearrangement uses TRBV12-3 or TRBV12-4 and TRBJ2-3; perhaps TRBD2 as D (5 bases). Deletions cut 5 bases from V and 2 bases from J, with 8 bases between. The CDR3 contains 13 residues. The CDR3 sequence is CASSPGLTDTQYF. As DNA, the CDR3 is TGTGCCAGCAGTCCAGGACTCACAGATACGCAGTATTTT.

CDR3 sequence: CASSLGQGRRNEQFF. The CDR3 DNA reads TGTGCCAGCAGCCTCGGACAGGGACGGCGCAATGAGCAGTTCTTC. The genes are TRBV11-3 and TRBJ2-1, with 8 bases fitting TRBD1. The CDR3 totals 15 residues. V trimming: 5 bases; J trimming: 6 bases; junction bases outside the gene matches: 9. Germline V gene sequence: CDR1 SGHNT, CDR2 YENEEA.

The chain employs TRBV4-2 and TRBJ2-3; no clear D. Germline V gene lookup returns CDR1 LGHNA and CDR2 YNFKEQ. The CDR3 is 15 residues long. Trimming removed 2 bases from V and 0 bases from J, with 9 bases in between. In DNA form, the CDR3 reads TGTGCCAGCAGCCAACCACCGGGTAGCACAGATACGCAGTATTTT. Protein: CASSQPPGSTDTQYF.

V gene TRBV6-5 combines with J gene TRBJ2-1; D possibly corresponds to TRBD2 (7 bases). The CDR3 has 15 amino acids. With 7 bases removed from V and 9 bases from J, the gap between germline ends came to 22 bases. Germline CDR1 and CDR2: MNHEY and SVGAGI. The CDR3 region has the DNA TGTGCCAGCACTAGAGAGGGGGAGGGCCAGGGTGAGCAGTTCTTC. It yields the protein CASTREGEGQGEQFF.

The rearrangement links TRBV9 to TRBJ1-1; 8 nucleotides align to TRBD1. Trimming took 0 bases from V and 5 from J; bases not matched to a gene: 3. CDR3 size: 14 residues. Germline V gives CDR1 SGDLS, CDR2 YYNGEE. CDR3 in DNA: TGTGCCAGCAGCGTAGCAGGGGGCCAAACTGAAGCTTTCTTT. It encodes CASSVAGGQTEAFF.

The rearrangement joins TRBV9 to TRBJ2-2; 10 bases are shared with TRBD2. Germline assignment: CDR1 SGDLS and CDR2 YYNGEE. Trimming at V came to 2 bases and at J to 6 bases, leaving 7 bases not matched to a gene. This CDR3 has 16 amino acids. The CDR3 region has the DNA TGTGCCAGCAGCGTTGGCGGGACTAGCGATCCCGGGGAGCTGTTTTTT. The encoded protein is CASSVGGTSDPGELFF. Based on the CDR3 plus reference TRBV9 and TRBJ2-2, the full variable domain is DSGVTQTPKHLITATGQRVTLRCSPRSGDLSVYWYQQSLDQGLQFLIQYYNGEERAKGNILERFSAQQFPDLHSELNLSSLELGDSALYFCASSVGGTSDPGELFFGEGSRLTVL.

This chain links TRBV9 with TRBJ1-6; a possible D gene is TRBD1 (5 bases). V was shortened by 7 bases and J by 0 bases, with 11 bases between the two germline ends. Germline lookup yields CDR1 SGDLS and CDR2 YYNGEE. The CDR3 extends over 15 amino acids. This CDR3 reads CASSRGDSYNSPLHF. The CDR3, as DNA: TGTGCCAGCTCACGGGGGGACTCCTATAATTCACCCCTCCACTTT. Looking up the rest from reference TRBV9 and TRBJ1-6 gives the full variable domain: DSGVTQTPKHLITATGQRVTLRCSPRSGDLSVYWYQQSLDQGLQFLIQYYNGEERAKGNILERFSAQQFPDLHSELNLSSLELGDSALYFCASSRGDSYNSPLHFGNGTRLTVT.

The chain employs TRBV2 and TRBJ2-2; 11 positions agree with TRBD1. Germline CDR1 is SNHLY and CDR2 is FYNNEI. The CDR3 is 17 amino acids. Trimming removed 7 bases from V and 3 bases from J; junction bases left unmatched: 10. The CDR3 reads CASIRDRGNLDTGELFF. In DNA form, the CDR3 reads TGTGCCAGCATCCGGGACAGGGGGAATTTGGACACCGGGGAGCTGTTTTTT.

This chain's CDR3 is CASSRRTGDGYTF. CDR3 nucleotide sequence: TGTGCCAGCAGCCGCAGGACAGGGGATGGCTACACCTTC. This chain uses TRBV7-2 with TRBJ1-2; 9 bases map to TRBD1. CDR3 length equals 13 residues. Germline V gives CDR1 SGHTA, CDR2 FQGNSA. Trimming took 5 bases from V and 6 from J; bases not matched to a gene: 4. Full variable domain (remainder filled in from reference TRBV7-2 and TRBJ1-2): GAGVSQSPSNKVTEKGKDVELRCDPISGHTALYWYRQSLGQGLEFLIYFQGNSAPDKSGLPSDRFSAERTGGSVSTLTIQRTQQEDSAVYLCASSRRTGDGYTFGSGTRLTVV.

CDR3 in amino acids: CASSRDRDLASQHF. The CDR3 coding sequence is TGTGCCAGCAGCCGGGACAGGGACCTAGCTTCCCAGCATTTT. V usage is TRBV28 and J usage is TRBJ1-5; 9 bases are shared with TRBD1. CDR3 length: 14 amino acids. Trimming took 6 bases from V and 11 from J; bases not matched to a gene: 11. The germline gives CDR1 MDHEN, CDR2 SYDVKM.